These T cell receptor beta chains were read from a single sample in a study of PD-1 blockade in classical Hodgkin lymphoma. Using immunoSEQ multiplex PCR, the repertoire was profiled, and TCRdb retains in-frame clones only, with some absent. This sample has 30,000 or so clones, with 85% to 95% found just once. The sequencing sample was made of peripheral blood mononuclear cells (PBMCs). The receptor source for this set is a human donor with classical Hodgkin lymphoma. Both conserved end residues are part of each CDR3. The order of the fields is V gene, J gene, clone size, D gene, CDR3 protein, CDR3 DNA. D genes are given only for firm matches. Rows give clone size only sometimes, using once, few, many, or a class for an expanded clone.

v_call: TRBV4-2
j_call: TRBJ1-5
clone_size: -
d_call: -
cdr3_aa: CASSQYGGSNQPQHF
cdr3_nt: TGTGCCAGCAGCCAATATGGGGGATCCAATCAGCCCCAGCATTTT

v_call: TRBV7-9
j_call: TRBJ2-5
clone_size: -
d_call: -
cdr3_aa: CASSFQETQYF
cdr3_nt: TGTGCCAGCAGCTTCCAAGAGACCCAGTACTTC

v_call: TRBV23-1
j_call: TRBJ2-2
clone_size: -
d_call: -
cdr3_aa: CASSQSRGHNTGELFF
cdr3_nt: TGCGCCAGCAGTCAATCCCGGGGACACAACACCGGGGAGCTGTTTTTT

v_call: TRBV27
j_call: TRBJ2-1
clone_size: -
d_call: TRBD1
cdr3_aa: CASSLAAGGWGEQFF
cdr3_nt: TGTGCCAGCAGTTTAGCGGCAGGGGGCTGGGGCGAGCAGTTCTTC

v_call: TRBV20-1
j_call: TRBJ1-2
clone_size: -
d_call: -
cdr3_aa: CSGGSNYGYTF
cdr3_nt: TGCAGCGGCGGGTCTAACTATGGCTACACCTTC

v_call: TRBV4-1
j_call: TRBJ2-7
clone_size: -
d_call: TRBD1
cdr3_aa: CASSQRQGISYEQYF
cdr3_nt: TGCGCCAGCAGCCAGAGACAGGGTATCTCCTACGAGCAGTACTTC

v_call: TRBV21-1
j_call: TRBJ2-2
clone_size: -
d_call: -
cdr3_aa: CASSNVNTGELFF
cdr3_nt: TGTGCCAGCAGCAATGTGAACACCGGGGAGCTGTTTTTT

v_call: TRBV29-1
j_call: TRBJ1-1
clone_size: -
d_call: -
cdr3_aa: CSVEDRAAKNTEAFF
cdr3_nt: TGCAGCGTTGAAGATCGGGCGGCTAAGAACACTGAAGCTTTCTTT

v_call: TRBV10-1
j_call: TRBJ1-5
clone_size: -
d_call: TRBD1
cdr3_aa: CATNTGGRTQPQHF
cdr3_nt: TGCGCCACCAACACAGGGGGCAGGACACAGCCCCAGCATTTT

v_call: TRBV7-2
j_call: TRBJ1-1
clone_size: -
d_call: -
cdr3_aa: CASSLDRQGTAFF
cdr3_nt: TGTGCCAGCAGCTTAGATCGCCAGGGAACGGCTTTCTTT

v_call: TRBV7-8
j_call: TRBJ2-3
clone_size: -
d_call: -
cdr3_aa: CASSQVRQGVSDTQYF
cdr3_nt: TGTGCCAGCAGTCAAGTCCGTCAGGGCGTCTCAGATACGCAGTATTTT

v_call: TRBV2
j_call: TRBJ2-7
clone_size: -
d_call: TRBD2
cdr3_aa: CASSVEVAGVGEQYF
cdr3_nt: TGTGCCAGCAGTGTCGAAGTAGCGGGAGTGGGAGAGCAGTACTTC

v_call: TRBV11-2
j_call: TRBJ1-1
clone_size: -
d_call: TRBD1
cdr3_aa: CASSTAGTGAMYRNTEAFF
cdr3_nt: TGTGCCAGCAGCACCGCCGGGACAGGGGCGATGTATCGAAACACTGAAGCTTTCTTT

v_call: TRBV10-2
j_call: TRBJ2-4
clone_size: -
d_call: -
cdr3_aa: CASRPGPLAKNIQYF
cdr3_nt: TGCGCCAGCAGACCGGGACCCCTAGCCAAAAACATTCAGTACTTC

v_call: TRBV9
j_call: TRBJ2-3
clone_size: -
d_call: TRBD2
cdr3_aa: CASSPGLAADTQYF
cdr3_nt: TGTGCCAGCAGCCCCGGACTAGCGGCAGATACGCAGTATTTT

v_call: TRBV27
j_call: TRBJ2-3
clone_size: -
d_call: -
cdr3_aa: CASSIGGIVQYF
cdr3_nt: TGTGCCAGCAGTATAGGGGGGATAGTGCAGTATTTT

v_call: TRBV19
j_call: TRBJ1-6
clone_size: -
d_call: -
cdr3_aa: CASSRMGEGGSPLHF
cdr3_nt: TGTGCCAGTAGCCGTATGGGTGAAGGGGGTTCACCCCTCCACTTT

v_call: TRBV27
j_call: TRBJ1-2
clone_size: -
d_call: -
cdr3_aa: CASSLFNRVNGYTF
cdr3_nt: TGTGCCAGCAGTTTATTTAACAGGGTGAATGGCTACACCTTC

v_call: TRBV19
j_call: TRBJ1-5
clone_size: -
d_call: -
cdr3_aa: CASSLTGAWNQPQHF
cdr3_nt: TGTGCCAGTAGTTTGACGGGGGCATGGAATCAGCCCCAGCATTTT

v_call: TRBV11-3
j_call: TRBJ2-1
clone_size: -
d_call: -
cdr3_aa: CASSLDNEQFF
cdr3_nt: TGTGCCAGCAGCCTGGACAATGAGCAGTTCTTC

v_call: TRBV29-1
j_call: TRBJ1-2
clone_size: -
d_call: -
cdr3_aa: CSVAGGPDYGYTF
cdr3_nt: TGCAGCGTTGCCGGGGGTCCCGACTATGGCTACACCTTC

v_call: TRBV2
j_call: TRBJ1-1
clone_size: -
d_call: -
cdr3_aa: CASINRRSLGNEAFF
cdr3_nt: TGTGCCAGCATCAATAGACGGAGTTTGGGTAATGAAGCTTTCTTT

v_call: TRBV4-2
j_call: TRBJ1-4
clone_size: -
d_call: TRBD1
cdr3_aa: CASSQDRGLNEKLFF
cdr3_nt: TGTGCCAGCAGCCAGGACAGGGGGCTCAATGAAAAACTGTTTTTT

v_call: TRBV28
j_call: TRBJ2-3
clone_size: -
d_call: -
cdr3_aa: CASKTRPGVTDTQYF
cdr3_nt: TGTGCCAGCAAAACCCGACCGGGGGTCACAGATACGCAGTATTTT

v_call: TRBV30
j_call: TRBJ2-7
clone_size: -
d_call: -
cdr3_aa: CAWSYGQGKDEQYF
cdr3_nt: TGTGCCTGGAGTTATGGGCAGGGAAAGGACGAGCAGTACTTC

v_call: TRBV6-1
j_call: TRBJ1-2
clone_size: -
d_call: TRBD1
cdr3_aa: CASSEQGRYGYTF
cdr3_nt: TGTGCCAGCAGCGAACAGGGGAGATATGGCTACACCTTC

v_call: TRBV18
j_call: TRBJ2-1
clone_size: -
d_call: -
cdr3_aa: CASSPETWPYNEQFF
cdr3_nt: TGTGCCAGCTCACCAGAGACATGGCCCTACAATGAGCAGTTCTTC

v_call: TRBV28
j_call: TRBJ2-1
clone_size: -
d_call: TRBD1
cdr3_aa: CASRSTGAPYNEQFF
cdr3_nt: TGTGCCAGCAGATCGACAGGGGCACCCTACAATGAGCAGTTCTTC

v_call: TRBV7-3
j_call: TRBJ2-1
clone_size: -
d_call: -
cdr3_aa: CASSLSRGRSYNEQFF
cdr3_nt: TGTGCCAGCAGCCTATCCAGGGGAAGGTCCTACAATGAGCAGTTCTTC

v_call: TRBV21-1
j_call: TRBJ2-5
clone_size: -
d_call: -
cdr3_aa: CASSKSPGRGETQYF
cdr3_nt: TGTGCCAGCAGCAAAAGTCCGGGCAGGGGAGAGACCCAGTACTTC

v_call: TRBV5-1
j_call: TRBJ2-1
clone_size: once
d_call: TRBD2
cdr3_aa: CASRRERGNNEQFF
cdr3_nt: TGCGCCAGCAGGCGGGAGCGGGGGAACAATGAGCAGTTCTTC

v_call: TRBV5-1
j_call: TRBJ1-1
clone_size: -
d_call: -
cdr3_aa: CASSSDPLNTEAFF
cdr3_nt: TGCGCCAGCAGCTCCGACCCATTGAACACTGAAGCTTTCTTT

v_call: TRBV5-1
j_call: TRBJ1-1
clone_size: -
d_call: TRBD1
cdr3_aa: CASSSNRGGTEAFF
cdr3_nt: TGCGCCAGCAGCTCGAACAGGGGCGGGACTGAAGCTTTCTTT

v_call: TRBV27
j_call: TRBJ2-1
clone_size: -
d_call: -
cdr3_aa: CASSLVQYNEQFF
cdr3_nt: TGTGCCAGCAGTTTGGTACAGTACAATGAGCAGTTCTTC

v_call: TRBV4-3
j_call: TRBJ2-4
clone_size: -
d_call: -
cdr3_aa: CASSQDVIRAQNIQYF
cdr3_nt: TGCGCCAGCAGCCAAGATGTCATCAGGGCCCAAAACATTCAGTACTTC

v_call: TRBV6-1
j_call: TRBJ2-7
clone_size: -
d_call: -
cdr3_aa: CASSEMGESYEQYF
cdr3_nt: TGTGCCAGCAGTGAGATGGGAGAATCCTACGAGCAGTACTTC

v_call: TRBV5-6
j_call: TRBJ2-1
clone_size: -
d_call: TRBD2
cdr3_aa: CASSFLAGGRNEQFF
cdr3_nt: TGTGCCAGCAGTTTTCTAGCGGGGGGGCGCAATGAGCAGTTCTTC

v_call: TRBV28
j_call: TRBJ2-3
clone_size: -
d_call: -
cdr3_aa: CASQRQLTDTQYF
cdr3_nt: TGTGCCAGCCAGAGACAGCTCACAGATACGCAGTATTTT

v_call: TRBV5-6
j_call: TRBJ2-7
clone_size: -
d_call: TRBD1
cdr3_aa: CASSRGQGFEQYF
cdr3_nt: TGTGCCAGCAGCCGGGGACAGGGGTTCGAGCAGTACTTC

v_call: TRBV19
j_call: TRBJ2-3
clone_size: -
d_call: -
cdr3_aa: CASSMSTYTQYF
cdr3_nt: TGTGCCAGTAGTATGTCCACATATACGCAGTATTTT

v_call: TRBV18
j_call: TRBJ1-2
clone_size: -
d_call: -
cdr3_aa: CASSPADTSYGYTF
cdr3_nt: TGTGCCAGCTCACCTGCGGACACCTCCTATGGCTACACCTTC

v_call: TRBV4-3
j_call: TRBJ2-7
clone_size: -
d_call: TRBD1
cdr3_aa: CASSPHNRGPRSYEQYF
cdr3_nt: TGCGCCAGCAGCCCTCATAACAGGGGCCCTAGGTCCTACGAGCAGTACTTC